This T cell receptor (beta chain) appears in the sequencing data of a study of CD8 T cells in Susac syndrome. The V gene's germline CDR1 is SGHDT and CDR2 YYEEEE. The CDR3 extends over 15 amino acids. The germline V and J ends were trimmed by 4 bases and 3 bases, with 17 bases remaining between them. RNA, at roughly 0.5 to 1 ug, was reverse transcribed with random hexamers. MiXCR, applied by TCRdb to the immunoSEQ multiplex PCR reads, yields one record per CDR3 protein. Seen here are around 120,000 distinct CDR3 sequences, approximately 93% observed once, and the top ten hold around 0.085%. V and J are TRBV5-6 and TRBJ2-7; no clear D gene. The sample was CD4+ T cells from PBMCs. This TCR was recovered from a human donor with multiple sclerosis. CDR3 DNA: TGTGCCAGCAGCCCCGTCTCGCCAGGTTTCTACGAGCAGTACTTC. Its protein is CASSPVSPGFYEQYF. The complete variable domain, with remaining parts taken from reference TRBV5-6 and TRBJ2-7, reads DAGVTQSPTHLIKTRGQQVTLRCSPKSGHDTVSWYQQALGQGPQFIFQYYEEEERQRGNFPDRFSGHQFPNYSSELNVNALLLGDSALYLCASSPVSPGFYEQYFGPGTRLTVT.